The 27 T cell receptor beta chains listed next were all sequenced from one sample in a study of blood T cells in healthy people across ages. Primed by a sample-barcoded 5' primer and a J-beta primer mix, a second PCR proceeded for 7 to 11 cycles. Each CDR3 protein is one row after TCRdb ran MiXCR on the 5' RACE reads. The sample has fewer than 2,000,000 distinct CDR3 sequences; about two fifths are singletons. The sample taken for sequencing was blood. These receptors all come from a human donor in good health.

The rearrangement uses TRBV5-5 and TRBJ2-7; possibly TRBD1 for D (6 bases). Looked up from germline, CDR1 is SGHKS and CDR2 is YYEKEE (reference sequence). The CDR3 contains 16 residues. The ends were cut back, 4 bases at V and 3 bases at J, with 20 bases in the middle. The CDR3 here is CASSPSPQTGIYEQYF. CDR3 sequence (DNA): TGTGCCAGCAGCCCCTCGCCCCAGACAGGAATCTACGAGCAGTACTTC.

The CDR3: CASSLGRSSDYGYTF. The CDR3 DNA follows: TGTGCCAGCAGTTTAGGACGGAGCTCTGACTATGGCTACACCTTC. This rearrangement joins TRBV12-3 or TRBV12-4 to TRBJ1-2; D remains unclear. V lost 1 base to trimming and J lost 3 bases, with 12 bases between them. The CDR3 consists of 15 residues.

This clonotype was seen more than once but under ten times. V gene TRBV10-3 combines with J gene TRBJ1-1, with D perhaps matching TRBD1 (6 bases). Per germline, CDR1 ENHRY and CDR2 SYGVKD. This CDR3 is 12 amino acids long. V was clipped by 3 bases and J by 11 bases, with 13 bases between them. The CDR3 reads CAISESDRRAFF. CDR3 nucleotides: TGTGCCATCAGTGAATCGGACAGACGGGCTTTCTTT.

This rearrangement joins TRBV20-1 to TRBJ2-7; D unresolved. V shed 0 bases and J shed 4 bases, with 4 bases lying between them. Germline V lookup: CDR1 DFQATT, CDR2 SNEGSKA (reference sequence). CDR3 length: 11 amino acids. CDR3 loop: CSARERYEQYF. The DNA for the CDR3 is TGCAGTGCTAGAGAAAGATACGAGCAGTACTTC.

V and J are TRBV5-1 and TRBJ2-1; D is unresolved. The CDR3 contains 15 residues. Between the trimmed V and J ends, which lost 3 bases and 6 bases, there was a span of 16 bases. Germline values: CDR1 SGHRS, CDR2 YFSETQ. CDR3 coding DNA: TGCGCCAGCAGCTCAACCCGGAATACTATCAATGAGCAGTTCTTC. Translation gives CASSSTRNTINEQFF.

The chain is built from TRBV4-2 and TRBJ2-1; TRBD2 might be the D (5 bases). CDR1 and CDR2 (germline): LGHNA, YNFKEQ. CDR3 length: 16 residues. V shed 0 bases and J shed 6 bases, with 15 bases lying between them. This CDR3 reads CASSQERGLACNEQFF. The CDR3 nucleotides are TGTGCCAGCAGCCAAGAGCGTGGACTTGCCTGCAATGAGCAGTTCTTC.

This clonotype was detected only a few times. The rearrangement links TRBV12-3 or TRBV12-4 to TRBJ1-3; no clear D gene. CDR3 length: 16 amino acids. The V end was cut by 5 bases, the J end by 3 bases, with 17 bases between. The CDR3 here is CASSAPARGIGNTIYF. DNA for the CDR3: TGTGCCAGCAGTGCCCCGGCCCGAGGGATTGGAAACACCATATATTTT.

V gene TRBV29-1 combines with J gene TRBJ2-3, with 10 bases lining up with TRBD2. The CDR3 has 15 residues. The V gene end was trimmed by 1 base and the J gene end by 5 bases; junction bases not matched to a gene: 6. Germline lookup yields CDR1 SQVTM and CDR2 ANQGSEA. CDR3 amino acids: CSVEVGGLAKDTQYF. In nucleotides, the CDR3 is TGCAGCGTTGAAGTCGGGGGACTAGCGAAAGATACGCAGTATTTT.

This clonotype was detected many times. V gene TRBV5-1 combines with J gene TRBJ2-7; tentatively, D is TRBD2 (6 bases). V was shortened by 2 bases and J by 2 bases, with 17 bases between the two germline ends. The CDR3 loop spans 16 amino acids. The V gene's germline CDR1 is SGHRS and CDR2 YFSETQ. CDR3 nucleotides: TGCGCCAGCAGCTTATTTACGGGAGACGGTACCTACGAGCAGTACTTC. Translated, it gives CASSLFTGDGTYEQYF.

CDR3: CASSPPPGQGAGGPISPLHF. Written as DNA, the CDR3 is TGTGCCAGCAGCCCCCCGCCGGGACAGGGGGCCGGGGGTCCTATTTCACCCCTCCACTTT. The V and J genes are TRBV13 and TRBJ1-6; 12 bases align to TRBD1. Germline lookup yields CDR1 PRHDT and CDR2 FYEKMQ (reference sequence). The CDR3 covers 20 residues. V lost 5 bases to trimming and J lost 9 bases; unmatched junction nucleotides: 20. The whole variable domain, filled in from reference TRBV13 and TRBJ1-6, reads AAGVIQSPRHLIKEKRETATLKCYPIPRHDTVYWYQQGPGQDPQFLISFYEKMQSDKGSIPDRFSAQQFSDYHSELNMSSLELGDSALYFCASSPPPGQGAGGPISPLHFGNGTRLTVT.

The chain carries TRBV14 and TRBJ1-4; 7 bases match TRBD1. The CDR3 loop spans 15 amino acids. Losses at the gene ends were 5 bases for V and 8 bases for J; bases not matched to a gene: 11. CDR1 is SGHDN and CDR2 is FVKESK in the germline V gene. CDR3 DNA: TGTGCCAGCAGCGACCGACAGGGAAAAGGAGAAAAACTGTTTTTT. Its translation: CASSDRQGKGEKLFF.

The chain combines TRBV7-2 with TRBJ2-7; TRBD2 matches at 12 bases. The CDR3 sequence is 15 residues long. Trimming cost V 1 base and J 7 bases; bases outside gene matches: 5. The V gene's germline CDR1 is SGHTA and CDR2 FQGNSA. The CDR3 DNA reads TGTGCCAGCAGCTTAGGCCTAGCGGGAGGGCGGGAGCAGTACTTC. It specifies CASSLGLAGGREQYF.

The chain links TRBV7-2 to TRBJ2-1, with D hard to call. The germline V and J ends were trimmed by 6 bases and 9 bases, with 9 bases remaining between them. The CDR3 totals 11 residues. Germline loops: CDR1 SGHTA, CDR2 FQGNSA. For the CDR3, the DNA is TGTGCCAGCAGGGAGACGTCTGAGCAGTTCTTC. Its translation: CASRETSEQFF.

The rearrangement uses TRBV4-3 and TRBJ2-7; D might be TRBD1 or TRBD2, each matching 5 bases. The V gene's germline CDR1 is LGHNA and CDR2 YSLEER. Trimming cost V 5 bases and J 5 bases, with 13 bases left between them. The CDR3 length is 13 residues. The CDR3 sequence is CASSSQPGHEQYF. DNA for the CDR3: TGCGCCAGCAGCTCGCAACCGGGACACGAGCAGTACTTC.

A few counts support this clonotype. The J gene is TRBJ2-1, the V gene TRBV28; 12 bases agree with TRBD2. Germline V lookup: CDR1 MDHEN, CDR2 SYDVKM. V lost 10 bases, J lost 1 base, and 29 bases stayed unmatched. The CDR3 sequence is 23 residues long. CDR3 region: CANSHNRLAGATVLGRSYNEQFF. In DNA, the CDR3 is TGTGCCAACAGCCATAACCGACTAGCGGGGGCGACGGTTTTGGGCAGGTCCTACAATGAGCAGTTCTTC.

In this sample, this clonotype turned up a few times. A read error may produce the germline difference seen at one junction end. This rearrangement joins TRBV28 to TRBJ1-2, with 7 bases that match TRBD1. The CDR3 is made up of 12 amino acids. Germline V gives CDR1 MDHEN, CDR2 SYDVKM. CDR3 amino acids: CASGFGTEGYTF. CDR3 in DNA: TGTGCCAGCGGTTTTGGGACAGAAGGCTACACCTTC.

V usage is TRBV7-2 and J usage is TRBJ2-5; D gene uncertain. V was pared by 5 bases and J by 7 bases, with 17 bases between. There are 14 residues in the CDR3. Germline V lookup: CDR1 SGHTA, CDR2 FQGNSA. The CDR3 region has the DNA TGTGCCAGCAGCCCCTCTGCAGGAGTGGTGACCCAGTACTTC. Translating it yields CASSPSAGVVTQYF.

This clonotype came up a few times. DNA for the CDR3: TGTGCCAGCAGCTTAGGACAGGGATACTTATACACTGAAGCTTTCTTT. This codes for CASSLGQGYLYTEAFF. The V call is TRBV7-2, the J call TRBJ1-1; 7 nucleotides align to TRBD1. V shed 1 base and J 3 bases; nucleotides not matched to a gene: 8. The CDR3 has 16 residues. Germline loops: CDR1 SGHTA, CDR2 FQGNSA.

A few counts support this clonotype. The chain couples TRBV7-9 to TRBJ2-1; possibly TRBD1 or TRBD2 for D (5 bases each). Germline CDR1 reads SEHNR; CDR2 reads FQNEAQ (reference sequence). Trimming removed 5 bases from V and 9 bases from J, with 20 bases in between. This CDR3 region has 15 residues. DNA of the CDR3: TGTGCCAGCAGCCAAAGGGTTAGCGACAGCCTTGAGCAGTTCTTC. It translates to CASSQRVSDSLEQFF.

The V call is TRBV6-1, the J call TRBJ1-5, with 8 bases that match TRBD1. Germline lookup yields CDR1 MNHNS and CDR2 SASEGT. The CDR3 is made up of 15 amino acids. V lost 5 bases, J lost 2 bases, and 5 bases stayed unmatched. The CDR3 spells CASSRMGQGNQPQHF. CDR3 coding DNA: TGTGCCAGCAGTCGTATGGGACAGGGCAATCAGCCCCAGCATTTT.

The rearrangement joins TRBV20-1 to TRBJ2-1, with D possibly TRBD2 on 6 matching bases. The germline V and J ends were trimmed by 2 bases and 8 bases, with 19 bases remaining between them. The germline V gene encodes CDR1 DFQATT and CDR2 SNEGSKA (reference sequence). The CDR3 has 15 amino acids. This CDR3 is CSARNDPGTSDEQFF. The CDR3 region has the DNA TGCAGTGCTAGAAACGACCCCGGGACTTCCGATGAGCAGTTCTTC.

This clonotype was counted a few times. A read error may account for a junction end that differs from germline. The rearrangement links TRBV7-7 to TRBJ2-2; D may correspond to TRBD1 or TRBD2 (5 bases each). The CDR3 length is 14 residues. Germline CDR1 and CDR2: SSHAT and FNYEAQ (reference sequence). CDR3 loop: CASSPMGRTGELFF. The CDR3, as DNA: TGTGCTAGCAGCCCCATGGGACGGACCGGGGAGCTGTTTTTT.

This clonotype was recorded once. This sequence joins TRBV29-1 and TRBJ1-1; weak D call: TRBD1 (6 bases). Germline V gene sequence: CDR1 SQVTM, CDR2 ANQGSEA. CDR3 length: 11 residues. The CDR3 bases are TGCCAGGGGCGGGGGTTTACTGAAGCTTTCTTT. Encoded protein: CQGRGFTEAFF.

The V call is TRBV9, the J call TRBJ1-2; D is undetermined. The germline V gene encodes CDR1 SGDLS and CDR2 YYNGEE. The V end lost 0 bases, the J end lost 8 bases, and 17 bases lay between the germline ends. The CDR3 loop spans 15 amino acids. DNA for the CDR3: TGTGCCAGCAGCGTAGCTTTCACCTCTATGGGGGGCTACACCTTC. Residues: CASSVAFTSMGGYTF.

The V gene is TRBV20-1, the J gene TRBJ1-5; 9 nucleotides agree with TRBD1. Unmatched junction bases numbered 9, after V lost 5 bases and J lost 4 bases. The CDR3 extends over 15 amino acids. Germline V gene sequence: CDR1 DFQATT, CDR2 SNEGSKA (reference sequence). The CDR3, as DNA: TGCAGTGCTCGAGGGGGACAGGGACCAAATCAGCCCCAGCATTTT. Encoded protein: CSARGGQGPNQPQHF.

This clonotype was recorded once. The chain uses TRBV11-2 and TRBJ2-3; TRBD1 or TRBD2 may be the D gene (5 bases each). This CDR3 has 16 amino acids. V was clipped by 1 base and J by 2 bases, with 13 bases between them. CDR1 SGHAT and CDR2 FQNNGV come from the germline V gene. CDR3 nucleotides: TGTGCCAGCAGCTTAGGAGGGGCCGGGATCACAGATACGCAGTATTTT. Its translation: CASSLGGAGITDTQYF.

J is TRBJ2-3 and V is TRBV6-1; D tentatively reads TRBD1 or TRBD2 (5 bases each). The ends were cut back, 5 bases at V and 4 bases at J, with 16 bases in the middle. CDR1 is MNHNS and CDR2 is SASEGT in the germline V gene. The CDR3 runs 15 residues. As DNA, the CDR3 is TGTGCCAGCAGTTTACGTACCGGGACCGCAGATACGCAGTATTTT. It yields the protein CASSLRTGTADTQYF.